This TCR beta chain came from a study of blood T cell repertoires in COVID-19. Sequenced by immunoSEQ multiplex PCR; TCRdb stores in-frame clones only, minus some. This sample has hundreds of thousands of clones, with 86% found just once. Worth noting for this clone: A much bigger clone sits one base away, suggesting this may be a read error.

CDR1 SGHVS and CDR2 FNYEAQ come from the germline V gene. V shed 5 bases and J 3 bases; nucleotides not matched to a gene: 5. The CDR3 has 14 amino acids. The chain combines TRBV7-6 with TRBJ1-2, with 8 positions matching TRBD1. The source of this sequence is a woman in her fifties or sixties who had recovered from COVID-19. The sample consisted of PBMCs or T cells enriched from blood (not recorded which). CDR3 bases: TGTGCCAGCAGCCCTCAGGGGGCTTACTATGGCTACACCTTC. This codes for CASSPQGAYYGYTF.